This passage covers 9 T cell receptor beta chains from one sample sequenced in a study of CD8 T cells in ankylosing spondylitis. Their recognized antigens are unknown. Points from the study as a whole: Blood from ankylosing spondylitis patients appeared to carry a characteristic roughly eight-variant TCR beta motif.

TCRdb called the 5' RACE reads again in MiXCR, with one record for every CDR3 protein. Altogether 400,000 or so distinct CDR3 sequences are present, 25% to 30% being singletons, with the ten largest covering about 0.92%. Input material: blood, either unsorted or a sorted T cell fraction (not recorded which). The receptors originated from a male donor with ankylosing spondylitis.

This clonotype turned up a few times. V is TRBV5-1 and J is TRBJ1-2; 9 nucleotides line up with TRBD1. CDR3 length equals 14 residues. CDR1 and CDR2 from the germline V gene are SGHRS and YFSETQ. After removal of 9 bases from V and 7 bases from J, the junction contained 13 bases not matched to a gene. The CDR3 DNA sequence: TGCGCCACCGGGCCGGGACAGGGACCCTCTGGCTACACCTTC. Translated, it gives CATGPGQGPSGYTF. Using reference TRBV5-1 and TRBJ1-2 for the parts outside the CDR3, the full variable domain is KAGVTQTPRYLIKTRGQQVTLSCSPISGHRSVSWYQQTPGQGLQFLFEYFSETQRNKGNFPGRFSGRQFSNSRSEMNVSTLELGDSALYLCATGPGQGPSGYTFGSGTRLTVV.

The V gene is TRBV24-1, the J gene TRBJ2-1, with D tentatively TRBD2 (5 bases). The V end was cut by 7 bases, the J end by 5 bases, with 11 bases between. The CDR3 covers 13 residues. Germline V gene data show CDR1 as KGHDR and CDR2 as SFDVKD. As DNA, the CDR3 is TGTGCCACCAGAACAGCACTAGACAATGAGCAGTTCTTC. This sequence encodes CATRTALDNEQFF.

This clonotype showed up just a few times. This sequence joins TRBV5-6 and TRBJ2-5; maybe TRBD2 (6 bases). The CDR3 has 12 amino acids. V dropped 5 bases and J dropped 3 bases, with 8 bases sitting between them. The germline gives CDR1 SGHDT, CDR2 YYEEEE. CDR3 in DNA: TGTGCCAGCAGGCGGGGTGAAGAGACCCAGTACTTC. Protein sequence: CASRRGEETQYF. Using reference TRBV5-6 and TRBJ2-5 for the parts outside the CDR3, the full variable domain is DAGVTQSPTHLIKTRGQQVTLRCSPKSGHDTVSWYQQALGQGPQFIFQYYEEEERQRGNFPDRFSGHQFPNYSSELNVNALLLGDSALYLCASRRGEETQYFGPGTRLLVL.

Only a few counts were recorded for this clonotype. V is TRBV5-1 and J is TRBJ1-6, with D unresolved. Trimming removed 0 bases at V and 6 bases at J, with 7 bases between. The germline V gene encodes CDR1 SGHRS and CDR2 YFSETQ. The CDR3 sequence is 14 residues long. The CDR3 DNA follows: TGCGCCAGCAGCTTGGATTCGAGTAATTCACCCCTCCACTTT. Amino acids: CASSLDSSNSPLHF.

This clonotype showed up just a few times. The CDR3 is CSAIELAKSGNEQFF. DNA of the CDR3: TGCAGTGCTATTGAGCTAGCGAAGTCGGGCAATGAGCAGTTCTTC. The rearrangement uses TRBV20-1 and TRBJ2-1; possible D gene TRBD2, 6 bases. The CDR3 is 15 residues long. The V end was cut by 4 bases, the J end by 6 bases, with 19 bases between. The germline CDR1 and CDR2 sequences are DFQATT and SNEGSKA (reference sequence).

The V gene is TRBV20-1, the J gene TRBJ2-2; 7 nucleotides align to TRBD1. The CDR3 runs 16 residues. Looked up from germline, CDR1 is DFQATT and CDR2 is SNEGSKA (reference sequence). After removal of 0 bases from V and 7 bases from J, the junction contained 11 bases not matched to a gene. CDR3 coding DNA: TGCAGTGCTAGAGATCCCAGAGGGGGCGGGCACGGGGAGCTGTTTTTT. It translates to CSARDPRGGGHGELFF.

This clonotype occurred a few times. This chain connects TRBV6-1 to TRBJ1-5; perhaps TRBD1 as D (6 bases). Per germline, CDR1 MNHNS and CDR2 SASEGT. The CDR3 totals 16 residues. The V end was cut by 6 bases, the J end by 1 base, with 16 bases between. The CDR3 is CASRTTGGASNQPQHF. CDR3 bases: TGTGCCAGCAGAACTACCGGGGGCGCGAGCAATCAGCCCCAGCATTTT.

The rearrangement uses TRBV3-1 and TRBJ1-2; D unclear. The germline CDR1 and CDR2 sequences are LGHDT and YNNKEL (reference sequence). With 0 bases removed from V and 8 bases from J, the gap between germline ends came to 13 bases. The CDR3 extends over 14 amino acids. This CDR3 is CASSQESGRAGYTF. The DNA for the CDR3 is TGTGCCAGCAGCCAAGAATCCGGACGGGCCGGCTACACCTTC.

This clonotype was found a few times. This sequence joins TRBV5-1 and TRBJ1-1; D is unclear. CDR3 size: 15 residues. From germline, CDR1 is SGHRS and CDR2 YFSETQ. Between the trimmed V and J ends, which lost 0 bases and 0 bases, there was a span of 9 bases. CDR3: CASSLGPQLNTEAFF. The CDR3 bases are TGCGCCAGCAGCTTGGGCCCGCAGTTGAACACTGAAGCTTTCTTT.